One and the same sample provided the 31 T cell receptor beta chains below, sequenced in a study of T-cell memory formation after mild COVID-19. TCRdb redid the calling of the 5' RACE reads with MiXCR, one entry per CDR3 protein. In the table there are about 560,000 distinct CDR3 sequences, roughly 18% of which are singletons. Sequenced input: PBMCs or a T cell subset sorted from them (not recorded which). Receptors originate from an adult woman who had mild COVID-19 (a few samples of this study predate the infection). Cell type and time point are not known.

The genes are TRBV27 and TRBJ2-7; TRBD1 matches 10 bases. The CDR3 is 14 residues long. CDR1 and CDR2 from the germline V gene are MNHEY and SMNVEV (reference sequence). Unmatched junction bases numbered 7, after V lost 5 bases and J lost 6 bases. CDR3: CASSQGTGEGEQYF. CDR3 DNA sequence: TGTGCCAGCAGTCAAGGGACAGGGGAAGGCGAGCAGTACTTC.

This clonotype was recorded many times. The rearrangement uses TRBV7-2 and TRBJ2-7; no definite D call. Germline V gene sequence: CDR1 SGHTA, CDR2 FQGNSA. The CDR3 loop spans 14 amino acids. V dropped 4 bases and J dropped 0 bases, with 10 bases sitting between them. The DNA for the CDR3 is TGTGCCAGCAGCTCGGACGGCCGCTCCTACGAGCAGTACTTC. Translated: CASSSDGRSYEQYF.

The sample holds many counts of this clonotype. The chain is built from TRBV4-3 and TRBJ2-3; D gene ambiguous. The V end lost 0 bases, the J end lost 1 base, and 5 bases lay between the germline ends. Germline V gene data show CDR1 as LGHNA and CDR2 as YSLEER. The CDR3 totals 14 residues. CDR3 sequence: CASSQDFGTDTQYF. The CDR3 coding sequence is TGCGCCAGCAGCCAAGATTTTGGCACAGATACGCAGTATTTT.

The chain is built from TRBV5-4 and TRBJ2-2; TRBD2 matches 9 bases. The V gene's germline CDR1 is SGHNT and CDR2 YYREEE (reference sequence). The CDR3 consists of 16 residues. V was pared by 0 bases and J by 2 bases, with 2 bases of the junction left unmatched. This CDR3 reads CASSLGSGGNTGELFF. CDR3 DNA: TGTGCCAGCAGCTTGGGTAGCGGGGGCAACACCGGGGAGCTGTTTTTT.

CDR3 sequence: CASSPRGLAGVTDTQYF. The CDR3, as DNA: TGTGCCAGCAGCCCGAGGGGTCTAGCGGGAGTTACAGATACGCAGTATTTT. The V call is TRBV3-2, the J call TRBJ2-3; the table's D call, TRBD2, was not checked against the DNA. TRBV3-2 is assigned pseudogene status. The CDR3 contains 17 residues.

The sample holds a few counts of this clonotype. The gene calls are TRBV20-1 and TRBJ2-7; TRBD1 agrees at 9 bases. CDR3 size: 16 residues. J lost 4 bases, V lost 3 bases, and 13 bases had no gene match. CDR1 is DFQATT, CDR2 SNEGSKA, per germline (reference sequence). The CDR3 spells CSARPTGGAFWYEQYF. CDR3 coding DNA: TGCAGTGCTAGGCCCACAGGGGGCGCTTTTTGGTACGAGCAGTACTTC.

This clonotype appeared a few times. This chain joins TRBV7-3 and TRBJ2-2, with TRBD2 as a possible D gene (5 bases). CDR1 and CDR2 (germline): SGHTA, FQGTGA. With 4 bases removed from V and 5 bases from J, the gap between germline ends came to 11 bases. The CDR3 is 14 amino acids. The CDR3 loop reads CASSYRDGTGELFF. CDR3 DNA sequence: TGTGCCAGCAGCTATCGGGATGGAACCGGGGAGCTGTTTTTT.

In this sample, this clonotype turned up a few times. V usage is TRBV6-5 and J usage is TRBJ2-6; the match to TRBD1 covers 10 bases. Germline values: CDR1 MNHEY, CDR2 SVGAGI. J was trimmed by 2 bases and V by 7 bases; bases with no gene match: 11. The CDR3 extends over 18 amino acids. CDR3 protein: CASNPGQGKIPGANVLTF. The CDR3 DNA reads as TGTGCCAGCAATCCGGGACAGGGGAAGATCCCTGGGGCCAACGTCCTGACTTTC.

The rearrangement uses TRBV27 and TRBJ2-3; 7 bases fit TRBD1. V trimming: 7 bases; J trimming: 0 bases; junction bases outside the gene matches: 10. Germline V CDR1 and CDR2: MNHEY, SMNVEV (reference sequence). The length of the CDR3 is 16 residues. The CDR3 spells CASTPRGSFSTDTQYF. CDR3 DNA sequence: TGTGCCAGCACTCCCAGGGGGAGTTTTAGCACAGATACGCAGTATTTT.

The genes are TRBV7-8 and TRBJ2-1, with a possible D match to TRBD1 (6 bases). The ends were cut back, 3 bases at V and 2 bases at J, with 17 bases in the middle. Germline V CDR1 and CDR2: SGHVS, FQNEAQ. This CDR3 is 17 amino acids long. The CDR3 DNA sequence: TGTGCCAGCAGCTTCATAAAGGGGGACCGACCCTACAATGAGCAGTTCTTC. This codes for CASSFIKGDRPYNEQFF.

The chain recombines TRBV7-6 with TRBJ2-3; perhaps TRBD1 as D (7 bases). Trimming pared 2 bases from V and 1 base from J, leaving 13 bases between. The CDR3 length is 16 residues. In germline, CDR1 is SGHVS, CDR2 FNYEAQ. The CDR3 nucleotides are TGTGCCAGCAGCTTACGGACAGGCGGGGGCACAGATACGCAGTATTTT. Translation: CASSLRTGGGTDTQYF.

The chain couples TRBV30 to TRBJ2-5; D is unresolved. The CDR3 length is 15 residues. With 1 base removed from V and 2 bases from J, the gap between germline ends came to 14 bases. Germline values: CDR1 GTSNPN, CDR2 SVGIG (reference sequence). The CDR3: CAWSATRRLQETQYF. The CDR3 DNA follows: TGTGCCTGGAGTGCAACCCGACGTCTACAAGAGACCCAGTACTTC.

The chain uses TRBV7-2 and TRBJ2-7; 7 bases are a match to TRBD2. J lost 4 bases, V lost 5 bases, and 8 bases had no gene match. This CDR3 is built from 14 residues. Per germline, CDR1 SGHTA and CDR2 FQGNSA. Written as DNA, the CDR3 is TGTGCCAGCAGCCCAGGGATGGGAGGGTACGAGCAGTACTTC. This sequence encodes CASSPGMGGYEQYF.

V gene TRBV12-3 or TRBV12-4 combines with J gene TRBJ1-5; D possibly corresponds to TRBD1 (6 bases). The CDR3 spans 15 residues. Trimming stripped 4 bases from V and 2 bases from J, with 12 bases between. The CDR3: CASSSQGWGNQPQHF. CDR3 nucleotide sequence: TGTGCCAGCAGTTCACAGGGATGGGGCAATCAGCCCCAGCATTTT.

This clonotype was seen only a few times. This chain links TRBV5-8 with TRBJ2-3; D is possibly TRBD1 or TRBD2 (7 bases each). The CDR3 consists of 15 residues. Trimming pared 4 bases from V and 4 bases from J, leaving 16 bases between. The germline V gene encodes CDR1 SGHTS and CDR2 YDEGEE. In DNA, the CDR3 is TGTGCCAGCAGCGTAGCAGGGGGGGCCGCAGATACGCAGTATTTT. It codes for CASSVAGGAADTQYF.

This clonotype was seen repeatedly, ten times or more. The chain couples TRBV25-1 to TRBJ2-1, with D maybe TRBD2 (5 bases). The CDR3 has 13 amino acids. V gave up 10 bases and J gave up 0 bases, with 10 bases separating them. Germline V CDR1 and CDR2: MGHDK, SYGVNS. CDR3 in amino acids: CATRESSYNEQFF. The CDR3, as DNA: TGTGCCACTAGGGAGAGCTCCTACAATGAGCAGTTCTTC.

This clonotype showed up just once. At one end the junction does not follow the germline gene, possibly because of a read error. This chain uses TRBV7-7 with TRBJ1-1, with TRBD1 matching 7 bases. CDR1 and CDR2 from the germline V gene are SSHAT and FNYEAQ (reference sequence). The CDR3 length is 15 residues. The CDR3 nucleotides are TGTGCTAGCAGCCCTGGGACAGCTCCCCACACTGAAGCTTTCTTT. This translates into CASSPGTAPHTEAFF.

This chain joins TRBV28 and TRBJ2-7; D is unclear. V lost 7 bases, J lost 1 base, and 17 bases lay in between. The germline V gene encodes CDR1 MDHEN and CDR2 SYDVKM. The CDR3 extends over 15 amino acids. CDR3 amino acids: CASKSQTLLSYEQYF. CDR3 DNA: TGTGCCAGCAAAAGCCAGACATTACTATCCTACGAGCAGTACTTC.

The genes are TRBV7-2 and TRBJ2-1; weak D call: TRBD2 (5 bases). The CDR3 is 15 residues long. Trimming pared 4 bases from V and 4 bases from J, leaving 14 bases between. Germline CDR1 and CDR2: SGHTA and FQGNSA. The CDR3 protein is CASSSQDSPYNEQFF. The CDR3 bases are TGTGCCAGCAGCTCCCAGGACTCACCGTACAATGAGCAGTTCTTC.

The sample holds one count of this clonotype. The genes are TRBV20-1 and TRBJ2-3, with D perhaps given as TRBD1 or TRBD2 (5 bases each). The ends were cut back, 5 bases at V and 3 bases at J, with 9 bases in the middle. Germline lookup yields CDR1 DFQATT and CDR2 SNEGSKA (reference sequence). The CDR3 is 12 residues long. In nucleotides, the CDR3 is TGCAGTGCTCGAGGGGCAACAGATACGCAGTATTTT. The encoded protein is CSARGATDTQYF.

The V call is TRBV6-1, the J call TRBJ2-3; 11 bases map to TRBD2. Germline assignment: CDR1 MNHNS and CDR2 SASEGT. Trimming cost V 1 base and J 4 bases; bases outside gene matches: 1. The CDR3 sequence is 15 residues long. The CDR3: CASSEVSGGADTQYF. The CDR3 DNA reads as TGTGCCAGCAGTGAAGTTAGCGGGGGGGCAGATACGCAGTATTTT.

This clonotype was recorded a few times. The V call is TRBV12-3 or TRBV12-4, the J call TRBJ2-1, with TRBD2 identical over 8 bases. The CDR3 has 11 amino acids. The trim removed 7 bases at V and 14 bases at J, leaving 7 bases unmatched. The CDR3 sequence: CASTLGAGEFF. As DNA, the CDR3 is TGTGCCAGCACCCTAGGAGCGGGGGAGTTCTTC.

The chain couples TRBV25-1 to TRBJ2-2; TRBD1 aligns across 11 bases. The CDR3 contains 19 residues. Germline V gives CDR1 MGHDK, CDR2 SYGVNS. J lost 4 bases, V lost 2 bases, and 12 bases had no gene match. CDR3 in DNA: TGTGCCAGCAGTGAAATCCCCCTGTCCGGGACAGGGGGCACCGGGGAGCTGTTTTTT. Translated: CASSEIPLSGTGGTGELFF.

This clonotype was observed at least ten times. The CDR3 spells CASSLGRQETQYF. In DNA, the CDR3 is TGCGCCAGCAGCTTGGGGCGTCAAGAGACCCAGTACTTC. This chain joins TRBV5-1 and TRBJ2-5; D uncertain. CDR1 SGHRS and CDR2 YFSETQ come from the germline V gene. This CDR3 contains 13 residues. The germline V and J ends were trimmed by 0 bases and 2 bases, with 5 bases remaining between them. Full variable domain (rest looked up from reference TRBV5-1 and TRBJ2-5): KAGVTQTPRYLIKTRGQQVTLSCSPISGHRSVSWYQQTPGQGLQFLFEYFSETQRNKGNFPGRFSGRQFSNSRSEMNVSTLELGDSALYLCASSLGRQETQYFGPGTRLLVL.

This chain joins TRBV6-1 and TRBJ1-2; D gene ambiguous. The CDR3 length is 15 residues. Germline CDR1 is MNHNS and CDR2 is SASEGT. The V gene lost 0 bases and the J gene lost 1 base, with 9 bases spanning the gap. DNA for the CDR3: TGTGCCAGCAGTGAAGCGATCGGATTTAACTATGGCTACACCTTC. This codes for CASSEAIGFNYGYTF.

V usage is TRBV7-8 and J usage is TRBJ1-5; 8 nucleotides agree with TRBD1. This CDR3 is built from 15 residues. The junction had 5 bases not matched to a gene; V was cut back by 1 base and J by 6 bases. Germline CDR1 and CDR2: SGHVS and FQNEAQ. As DNA, the CDR3 is TGTGCCAGCAGCTTAGGGAGGACAGGGCGTCAGCCCCAGCATTTT. It yields the protein CASSLGRTGRQPQHF.

This clonotype was recorded a few times. V is TRBV12-3 or TRBV12-4 and J is TRBJ2-7; 8 bases are a match to TRBD1. This CDR3 is built from 14 residues. J was trimmed by 4 bases and V by 5 bases; bases with no gene match: 7. CDR3 sequence (DNA): TGTGCCAGCAGTATCAGGACAGGGTGGTACGAGCAGTACTTC. Protein sequence: CASSIRTGWYEQYF.

This chain joins TRBV5-4 and TRBJ2-5, with a weak D call TRBD1 (6 bases). There are 14 residues in the CDR3. Trimming stripped 4 bases from V and 2 bases from J, with 12 bases between. In germline, CDR1 is SGHNT, CDR2 YYREEE (reference sequence). In DNA, the CDR3 is TGTGCCAGCAGCCAGGGGACGGAACAAGAGACCCAGTACTTC. Protein: CASSQGTEQETQYF.

This clonotype was counted between two and nine times. The chain is built from TRBV21-1 and TRBJ1-6; TRBD1, the table's D call, was not compared with the DNA. TRBV21-1 is a known pseudogene. The CDR3 length is 14 residues. DNA for the CDR3: TGTGCCAGCAGCAAACGACAGGGTTATTCACCCCTCCACTTT. Protein: CASSKRQGYSPLHF.

This clonotype was recorded at least ten times. The rearrangement joins TRBV5-1 to TRBJ2-3; no definite D call. Germline V gene lookup returns CDR1 SGHRS and CDR2 YFSETQ. The CDR3 spans 14 residues. Trimming took off 0 bases at V and 0 bases at J, with 5 bases between the two ends. The CDR3 region is CASSLGDSTDTQYF. Here the CDR3 DNA reads TGCGCCAGCAGCTTGGGAGATAGCACAGATACGCAGTATTTT.

This clonotype showed up just once. The chain joins TRBV5-1 to TRBJ2-7; D is unclear. V was clipped by 0 bases and J by 3 bases, with 13 bases between them. In germline, CDR1 is SGHRS, CDR2 YFSETQ. The CDR3 loop spans 15 amino acids. The CDR3 DNA sequence: TGCGCCAGCAGCTTGGAGGATGGGGTTAGCTACGAGCAGTACTTC. This translates into CASSLEDGVSYEQYF.